Each of the 22 T cell receptor beta chains below was sequenced from the same sample in a study of siplizumab effects on memory and regulatory T cells. TCRdb's table, derived via immunoSEQ multiplex PCR, lists solely in-frame clones and lacks some. The table includes some 100,000 clones, 94% detected once. The material sequenced was Tregs sorted from blood. All receptors derive from a human donor in good health.

The chain joins TRBV14 to TRBJ2-2, with 12 nucleotides matching TRBD1. Germline V CDR1 and CDR2: SGHDN, FVKESK. V trimming: 5 bases; J trimming: 9 bases; junction bases outside the gene matches: 13. This CDR3 is 17 amino acids long. The CDR3 DNA reads TGTGCCAGCAGCACCTACGGGACAGGGGGCAGCCGAAGGGAGCTGTTTTTT. This codes for CASSTYGTGGSRRELFF.

The genes are TRBV4-1 and TRBJ2-7; 10 bases are shared with TRBD1. Germline V gives CDR1 MGHRA, CDR2 YSYEKL. V dropped 0 bases and J dropped 7; count of bases not matched to a gene: 9. This CDR3 is built from 16 residues. CDR3 sequence reads: CASSQDPGTGAREQYF. The CDR3 DNA reads as TGCGCCAGCAGCCAAGACCCCGGGACAGGGGCTCGGGAGCAGTACTTC.

This chain uses TRBV5-5 with TRBJ2-5; D is undetermined. Per the germline V gene, CDR1 is SGHKS and CDR2 is YYEKEE (reference sequence). V lost 1 base, J lost 5 bases, and 3 bases lay in between. This CDR3 has 11 amino acids. CDR3 DNA sequence: TGTGCCAGCAGCTTGTTTGAGACCCAGTACTTC. Translation: CASSLFETQYF.

The chain combines TRBV27 with TRBJ1-3; 12 nucleotides agree with TRBD1. The CDR3 has 19 residues. The V segment lost 5 bases and the J segment 0 bases; nucleotides outside the gene matches: 11. Per germline, CDR1 MNHEY and CDR2 SMNVEV (reference sequence). CDR3 bases: TGTGCCAGCAGTCCATCCGGGACAGGGGGCTTAAACTCTGGAAACACCATATATTTT. This sequence encodes CASSPSGTGGLNSGNTIYF.

The gene calls are TRBV11-2 and TRBJ2-7; 11 positions agree with TRBD1. Germline V gene data show CDR1 as SGHAT and CDR2 as FQNNGV. CDR3 length: 14 residues. After removal of 4 bases from V and 3 bases from J, the junction contained 2 bases not matched to a gene. The CDR3 DNA reads as TGTGCCAGCAGCTCCGGGACAGGGGGCTACGAGCAGTACTTC. This encodes CASSSGTGGYEQYF.

J is TRBJ2-2 and V is TRBV5-1; either TRBD1 or TRBD2 may supply D (5 bases each). Trimming removed 0 bases from V and 4 bases from J, with 16 bases in between. The CDR3 contains 17 residues. Germline V CDR1 and CDR2: SGHRS, YFSETQ. The CDR3 bases are TGCGCCAGCAGCTTGGAGAGGTGGGGGACCTCCACCGGGGAGCTGTTTTTT. Its protein product is CASSLERWGTSTGELFF.

The genes are TRBV29-1 and TRBJ2-2; 7 bases agree with TRBD1. The ends lost 5 bases at V and 5 bases at J; junction bases unmatched: 8. Looked up from germline, CDR1 is SQVTM and CDR2 is ANQGSEA. There are 14 residues in the CDR3. The DNA for the CDR3 is TGCAGCGTTTTTTTGACAGGGTGGACCGGGGAGCTGTTTTTT. Translating gives CSVFLTGWTGELFF.

The gene calls are TRBV15 and TRBJ2-7; 16 nucleotides line up with TRBD2. V lost 3 bases to trimming and J lost 5 bases; unmatched junction nucleotides: 7. This CDR3 comprises 17 residues. CDR1 is LNHNV and CDR2 is YYDKDF in the germline V gene (reference sequence). The CDR3 loop is CATSSPPGLAGGNEQYF. DNA of the CDR3: TGTGCCACCAGCAGCCCCCCGGGACTAGCGGGAGGGAACGAGCAGTACTTC.

This clone was observed a single time. The genes are TRBV30 and TRBJ2-1; 11 nucleotides line up with TRBD2. This CDR3 is built from 16 residues. Germline-derived CDR1 and CDR2 are GTSNPN and SVGIG (reference sequence). With V trimmed by 0 bases and J by 4 bases, 5 bases remained unmatched. CDR3 loop: CAWSVRASGRYNEQFF. DNA for the CDR3: TGTGCCTGGAGTGTACGCGCTAGCGGGAGGTACAATGAGCAGTTCTTC.

The gene calls are TRBV5-5 and TRBJ2-1; TRBD1 is a possible D gene (6 bases). The V end lost 0 bases, the J end lost 5 bases, and 15 bases lay between the germline ends. Germline-derived CDR1 and CDR2 are SGHKS and YYEKEE (reference sequence). CDR3 size: 16 residues. This CDR3 reads CASSLGYRVRDNEQFF. CDR3 in DNA: TGTGCCAGCAGCTTGGGATACAGGGTCCGGGACAATGAGCAGTTCTTC.

The chain carries TRBV5-4 and TRBJ2-1; a possible D gene is TRBD2 (5 bases). Germline lookup yields CDR1 SGHNT and CDR2 YYREEE (reference sequence). This CDR3 has 15 amino acids. The germline V and J ends were trimmed by 3 bases and 0 bases, with 10 bases remaining between them. CDR3 nucleotide sequence: TGTGCCAGCAGCTCGAGTAGCGCCTCCTACAATGAGCAGTTCTTC. Its translation is CASSSSSASYNEQFF.

The chain recombines TRBV6-1 with TRBJ2-7; 9 nucleotides agree with TRBD1. In germline, CDR1 is MNHNS, CDR2 SASEGT. CDR3 length: 15 amino acids. V lost 4 bases to trimming and J lost 3 bases; unmatched junction nucleotides: 7. CDR3 loop: CASSVEAGQGYEQYF. The CDR3 nucleotides read TGTGCCAGCAGTGTGGAGGCGGGACAGGGCTACGAGCAGTACTTC.

This chain links TRBV30 with TRBJ1-5, with a tentative D call TRBD1 (5 bases). Per the germline V gene, CDR1 is GTSNPN and CDR2 is SVGIG (reference sequence). This CDR3 region has 15 residues. Between the trimmed V and J ends, which lost 0 bases and 2 bases, there was a span of 11 bases. DNA of the CDR3: TGTGCCTGGAGTGTAGGGGCACGCGGCAATCAGCCCCAGCATTTT. Translated, it gives CAWSVGARGNQPQHF.

The J gene is TRBJ1-2, the V gene TRBV5-5; 7 bases are a match to TRBD1. This CDR3 contains 15 residues. V shed 1 base and J 4 bases; nucleotides not matched to a gene: 7. In germline, CDR1 is SGHKS, CDR2 YYEKEE (reference sequence). CDR3 nucleotide sequence: TGTGCCAGCAGCTTGAGGGCAGGGGGAGGCTATGGCTACACCTTC. Amino acid sequence: CASSLRAGGGYGYTF.

The V gene is TRBV28, the J gene TRBJ2-5; 9 bases are shared with TRBD1. Germline loops: CDR1 MDHEN, CDR2 SYDVKM. The ends lost 3 bases at V and 4 bases at J; junction bases unmatched: 15. CDR3 size: 18 residues. The CDR3 loop reads CASSLRLRQGVRGETQYF. The CDR3 nucleotides read TGTGCCAGCAGTTTGCGACTTCGACAGGGGGTACGAGGAGAGACCCAGTACTTC. The full variable domain, in which reference TRBV28 and TRBJ2-5 provide the parts outside the CDR3, is DVKVTQSSRYLVKRTGEKVFLECVQDMDHENMFWYRQDPGLGLRLIYFSYDVKMKEKGDIPEGYSVSREKKERFSLILESASTNQTSMYLCASSLRLRQGVRGETQYFGPGTRLLVL.

This chain joins TRBV28 and TRBJ1-1; no definite D call. Germline V gene sequence: CDR1 MDHEN, CDR2 SYDVKM. CDR3 length: 14 residues. The V end was cut by 2 bases, the J end by 1 base, with 8 bases between. In nucleotides, the CDR3 is TGTGCCAGCAGTTTAAGGCCAGCGAACACTGAAGCTTTCTTT. Residues: CASSLRPANTEAFF.

The gene calls are TRBV27 and TRBJ2-3; the match to TRBD2 covers 11 bases. The CDR3 is 16 amino acids. Germline V gene lookup returns CDR1 MNHEY and CDR2 SMNVEV (reference sequence). V dropped 3 bases and J dropped 5; count of bases not matched to a gene: 7. The CDR3 DNA is TGTGCCAGCAGTTTTAGAACTAGCGGGAGAGGAGATACGCAGTATTTT. It encodes CASSFRTSGRGDTQYF.

The chain employs TRBV5-1 and TRBJ2-5; TRBD1 matches at 7 bases. In germline, CDR1 is SGHRS, CDR2 YFSETQ. The CDR3 has 14 residues. J was trimmed by 2 bases and V by 3 bases; bases with no gene match: 4. The CDR3 nucleotides read TGCGCCAGCAGCTGGTGGGGACAGCAAGAGACCCAGTACTTC. It specifies CASSWWGQQETQYF. The variable domain in full, with the rest retrieved from reference TRBV5-1 and TRBJ2-5, is KAGVTQTPRYLIKTRGQQVTLSCSPISGHRSVSWYQQTPGQGLQFLFEYFSETQRNKGNFPGRFSGRQFSNSRSEMNVSTLELGDSALYLCASSWWGQQETQYFGPGTRLLVL.

The chain joins TRBV14 to TRBJ2-7; a possible D gene is TRBD2 (6 bases). The CDR3 is 12 residues long. From germline, CDR1 is SGHDN and CDR2 FVKESK. Trimming removed 3 bases at V and 7 bases at J, with 10 bases between. The CDR3 spells CASSQASVEQYF. The CDR3 DNA follows: TGTGCCAGCAGCCAGGCTAGCGTTGAGCAGTACTTC. Full variable domain (rest looked up from reference TRBV14 and TRBJ2-7): EAGVTQFPSHSVIEKGQTVTLRCDPISGHDNLYWYRRVMGKEIKFLLHFVKESKQDESGMPNNRFLAERTGGTYSTLKVQPAELEDSGVYFCASSQASVEQYFGPGTRLTVT.

This chain links TRBV15 with TRBJ1-2; maybe TRBD1 (6 bases). The CDR3 loop spans 14 amino acids. V was shortened by 2 bases and J by 8 bases, with 15 bases between the two germline ends. Germline-derived CDR1 and CDR2 are LNHNV and YYDKDF (reference sequence). The CDR3 region is CATSRTTGSGGYTF. DNA for the CDR3: TGTGCCACCAGCAGAACCACAGGGAGCGGGGGCTACACCTTC. The whole variable domain, remainder taken from reference TRBV15 and TRBJ1-2, is DAMVIQNPRYQVTQFGKPVTLSCSQTLNHNVMYWYQQKSSQAPKLLFHYYDKDFNNEADTPDNFQSRRPNTSFCFLDIRSPGLGDTAMYLCATSRTTGSGGYTFGSGTRLTVV.

The chain has TRBV28 and TRBJ2-3; perhaps TRBD1 as D (5 bases). Trimming shortened V by 3 bases and J by 3 bases, and 13 bases separated the two germline ends. The CDR3 runs to 15 residues. CDR1 is MDHEN and CDR2 is SYDVKM in the germline V gene. The CDR3 coding sequence is TGTGCCAGCAGTTTGGGGCTAGTCAAAACAGATACGCAGTATTTT. Translation gives CASSLGLVKTDTQYF.

A single count supports this clone. The rearrangement links TRBV4-1 to TRBJ1-2; D call uncertain. Trimming left V 0 bases short and J 7 bases short, with 15 bases between. This CDR3 has 15 amino acids. From germline, CDR1 is MGHRA and CDR2 YSYEKL. In nucleotides, the CDR3 is TGCGCCAGCAGCCAAGATTTCACGGGCGCGGCTGGCTACACCTTC. Its protein is CASSQDFTGAAGYTF.